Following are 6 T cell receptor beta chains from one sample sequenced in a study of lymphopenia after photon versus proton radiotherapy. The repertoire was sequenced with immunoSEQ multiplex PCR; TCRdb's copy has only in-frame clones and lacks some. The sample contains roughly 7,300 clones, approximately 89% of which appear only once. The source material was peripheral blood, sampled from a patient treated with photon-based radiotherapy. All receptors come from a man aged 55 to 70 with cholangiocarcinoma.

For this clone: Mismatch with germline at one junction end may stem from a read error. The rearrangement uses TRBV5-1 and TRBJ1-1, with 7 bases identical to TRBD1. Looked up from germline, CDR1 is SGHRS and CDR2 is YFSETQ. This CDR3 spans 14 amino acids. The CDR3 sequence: CASSLAGGGTEAFF. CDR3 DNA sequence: TGCGCCAGCAGTTTGGCAGGGGGAGGAACTGAAGCTTTCTTT.

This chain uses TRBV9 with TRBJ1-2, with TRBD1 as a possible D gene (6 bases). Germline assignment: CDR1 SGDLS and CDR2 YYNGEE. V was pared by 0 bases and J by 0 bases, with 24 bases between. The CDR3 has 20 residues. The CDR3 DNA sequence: TGTGCCAGCAGCGTAGCCGACCCGACAGGTGGATTTTATACTAACTATGGCTACACCTTC. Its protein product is CASSVADPTGGFYTNYGYTF.

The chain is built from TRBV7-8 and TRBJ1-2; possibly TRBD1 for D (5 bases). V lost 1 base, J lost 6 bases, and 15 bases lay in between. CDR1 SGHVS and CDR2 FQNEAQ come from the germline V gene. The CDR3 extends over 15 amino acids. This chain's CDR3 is CASSLVRGSKDGYTF. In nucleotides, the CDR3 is TGTGCCAGCAGCTTAGTCCGGGGGTCCAAGGATGGCTACACCTTC.

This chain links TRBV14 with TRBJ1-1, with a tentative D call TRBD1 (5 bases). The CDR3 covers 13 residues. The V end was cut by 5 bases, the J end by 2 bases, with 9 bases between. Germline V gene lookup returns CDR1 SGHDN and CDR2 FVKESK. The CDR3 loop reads CASSMGLNTEAFF. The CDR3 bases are TGTGCCAGCAGCATGGGGCTAAACACTGAAGCTTTCTTT.

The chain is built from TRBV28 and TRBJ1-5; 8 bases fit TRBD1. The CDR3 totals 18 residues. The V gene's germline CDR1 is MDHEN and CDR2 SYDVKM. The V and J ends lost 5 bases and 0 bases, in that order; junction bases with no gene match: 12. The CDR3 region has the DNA TGTGCCAGCAGTACACCGGACAGGGCCCTCTATAGCAATCAGCCCCAGCATTTT. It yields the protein CASSTPDRALYSNQPQHF. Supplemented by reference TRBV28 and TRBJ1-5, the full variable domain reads DVKVTQSSRYLVKRTGEKVFLECVQDMDHENMFWYRQDPGLGLRLIYFSYDVKMKEKGDIPEGYSVSREKKERFSLILESASTNQTSMYLCASSTPDRALYSNQPQHFGDGTRLSIL.

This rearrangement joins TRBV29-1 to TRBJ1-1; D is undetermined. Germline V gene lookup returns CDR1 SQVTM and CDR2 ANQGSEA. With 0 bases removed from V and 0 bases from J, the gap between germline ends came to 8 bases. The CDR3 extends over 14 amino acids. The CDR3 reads CSVEDLVVNTEAFF. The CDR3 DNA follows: TGCAGCGTTGAAGATCTCGTGGTGAACACTGAAGCTTTCTTT.